A single sample is the source of the 29 T cell receptor beta chains below, sequenced in a study of CD8+ T cells in alopecia areata. RNA extraction was followed by reverse transcription into cDNA, which acted as the sequencing template. Profiling relied on immunoSEQ multiplex PCR, and the TCRdb table lists in-frame clones only, not all of them. The sample shows over 100,000 clones, no singletons; the ten largest hold 20%. Sequencing was done on a sample of lesional skin. These receptor sequences come from a C3H/HeJ mouse with alopecia areata. This line is of MHC haplotype H2-k.

On this clone: Gene names denote mouse genes. From the germline J gene comes the end of the CDR3, since the read stops 4 residues before it. This rearrangement joins TRBV31 to TRBJ2-7, with 7 bases lining up with TRBD2. This CDR3 has 14 amino acids. Germline loops: CDR1 GKSSPN, CDR2 SITVG. Trimming at V came to 0 bases and at J to 3 bases, leaving 5 bases not matched to a gene. The CDR3 is CAWSLGGGIYEQYF. The CDR3 DNA, read in part, is TGTGCCTGGAGTCTAGGTGGGGGGATCTAT.

This clone was detected many times. All gene names here are mouse names. With the read ending 4 residues before the CDR3 end, the germline J gene is used to fill in that end. This chain uses TRBV13-3 with TRBJ2-3, with TRBD1 identical over 12 bases. The germline gives CDR1 NNHDY, CDR2 SYVADS. This CDR3 contains 18 residues. V lost 0 bases and J lost 0; bases outside the gene matches: 5. Incomplete CDR3 DNA: TGTGCCAGCAGTGATGCCCGGGACAGGGGGCGTAGTGCAGAA. This codes for CASSDARDRGRSAE. The entire CDR3 reads CASSDARDRGRSAETLYF.

A few counts support this clone. Mouse germline and gene names are used. Read coverage stops 4 residues before the CDR3 terminus; the germline J gene supplies the remainder. The V gene is TRBV13-3, the J gene TRBJ1-2; weak D call: TRBD1 (6 bases). Per the germline V gene, CDR1 is NNHDY and CDR2 is SYVADS. Trimming pared 7 bases from V and 3 bases from J, leaving 13 bases between. The length of the CDR3 is 13 residues. The chain's CDR3 is CASGSRGDSDYTF. Incomplete CDR3 DNA: TGTGCCAGCGGGAGCAGGGGCGACTCC.

A remark on this clone: All gene names here are mouse names. The chain's CDR3 is CASSEFRERNTEVFF. CDR3 bases read: TGTGCCAGCAGTGAATTCAGGGAGAGGAACACA. This rearrangement joins TRBV13-3 to TRBJ1-1, with D perhaps matching TRBD1 (5 bases). The CDR3 is cut off 4 residues early in the read; its end comes from the germline J gene. The CDR3 extends over 15 amino acids. The V gene's germline CDR1 is NNHDY and CDR2 SYVADS. Between the trimmed V and J ends, which lost 2 bases and 1 base, there was a span of 12 bases.

This clone was seen a few times. The germline and genes are mouse ones. The read terminates 4 residues before the CDR3 end, so the remaining end is supplied by the germline J gene. The chain couples TRBV17 to TRBJ2-5, with TRBD1 matching 7 bases. Germline V gene data show CDR1 as MNHDT and CDR2 as YYDKIL. This CDR3 has 13 amino acids. The sequenced part of the CDR3 DNA is TGTGCTAGCAGTCCCCGACAGGGAGAC. Encoded protein: CASSPRQGD. The entire CDR3 is CASSPRQGDTQYF.

This clone was seen a handful of times. The genes are named according to mouse. The read ends 4 residues before the CDR3 terminus; that terminus is restored from the germline J gene. J is TRBJ2-4 and V is TRBV1, with 7 bases identical to TRBD1. CDR3 length: 16 amino acids. Trimming cost V 0 bases and J 0 bases; bases outside gene matches: 3. The V gene's germline CDR1 is NSQYPW and CDR2 LRSPGD (reference sequence). CDR3 sequence reads: CTCSADLGQSQNTLYF. Incomplete CDR3 DNA: TGCACCTGCAGTGCAGATTTGGGACAGAGTCAAAAC. The full variable domain, in which reference TRBV1 and TRBJ2-4 provide the parts outside the CDR3, is VTLLEQNPRWRLVPRGQAVNLRCILKNSQYPWMSWYQQDLQKQLQWLFTLRSPGDKEVKSLPGADYLATRVTDTELRLQVANMSQGRTLYCTCSADLGQSQNTLYFGAGTRLSVL.

For this clone: Germline and genes: mouse. The CDR3 end falls 4 residues outside the read, so it is completed with the germline J gene. This sequence joins TRBV1 and TRBJ2-5, with 9 bases that match TRBD1. CDR3 length equals 14 residues. CDR1 and CDR2 (germline): NSQYPW, LRSPGD (reference sequence). The V gene end was trimmed by 6 bases and the J gene end by 0 bases; junction bases not matched to a gene: 1. The CDR3 sequence is CTCRDRGNQDTQYF. The DNA read from the CDR3 is TGCACCTGCAGGGACAGGGGCAACCAAGAC.

This clone has only a few counts. The gene names here belong to mouse. The missing CDR3 end, 4 residues past where the read stops, is filled in from the germline J gene. The chain uses TRBV13-1 and TRBJ2-3; D is uncertain. The V and J ends lost 0 bases and 0 bases respectively, with 8 bases between them. The CDR3 extends over 15 amino acids. Germline CDR1 NSHNY, CDR2 SYGAGN. CDR3 sequence: CASSDDISSAETLYF. CDR3 bases read: TGTGCCAGCAGTGATGACATCTCTAGTGCAGAA.

In its sample, this clone was seen many times. Germline and genes: mouse. The sequenced fragment ends 4 residues before the CDR3 boundary, so the rest is inferred from the germline J gene. This chain uses TRBV1 with TRBJ1-4; 10 nucleotides agree with TRBD1. CDR1 is NSQYPW and CDR2 is LRSPGD in the germline V gene (reference sequence). V lost 0 bases to trimming and J lost 6 bases; unmatched junction nucleotides: 1. The CDR3 consists of 15 residues. Partial CDR3 DNA: TGCACCTGCAGTGCAGATGGGACAGGGGACGAA. Its translation: CTCSADGTGDE. The CDR3 in its entirety is CTCSADGTGDERLFF.

This clone was recorded a few times. The listed TCRdb protein conflicts with the DNA translation at residue 12, and the protein shown is translated directly from the DNA. Mouse names are used for the genes. The CDR3 end falls 3 residues outside the read, so it is completed with the germline J gene. The chain joins TRBV13-3 to TRBJ1-6; maybe TRBD1 (5 bases). TRBJ1-6 is an ORF for which the function is uncertain. Germline CDR1 reads NNHDY; CDR2 reads SYVADS. CDR3 length: 15 amino acids. Between the trimmed V and J ends, which lost 2 bases and 3 bases, there was a span of 9 bases. The covered CDR3 bases are TGTGCCAGCAGTGACGAGGGGATCTATAATTCGCCC. Its protein is CASSDEGIYNSP. The full CDR3 sequence reads CASSDEGIYNSPLYF.

Comments on this clone: The gene symbols are mouse symbols. The sequence runs out 4 residues before the end of the CDR3; the remainder is reconstructed from the germline J gene. The chain uses TRBV13-1 and TRBJ1-2; TRBD1 matches at 9 bases. The CDR3 length is 16 residues. J gave up 1 base and V 2 bases, and 6 bases lay outside the gene matches. From germline, CDR1 is NSHNY and CDR2 SYGAGN. CDR3 protein: CASSESGQGRNSDYTF. The DNA read from the CDR3 is TGTGCCAGCAGTGAGTCAGGACAGGGGCGAAACTCC.

Points on this clone: The gene names here belong to mouse. Sequencing ends 4 residues short of the CDR3 end; the germline J gene provides the rest. This sequence joins TRBV13-3 and TRBJ2-3; tentatively, D is TRBD2 (5 bases). This CDR3 comprises 15 residues. Trimming removed 6 bases from V and 0 bases from J, with 14 bases in between. Germline V lookup: CDR1 NNHDY, CDR2 SYVADS. CDR3 DNA (partial): TGTGCCAGCAAAAGGACTTCGTTTAGTGCAGAA. Its translation: CASKRTSFSAE. The entire CDR3 sequence reads CASKRTSFSAETLYF.

As to this clone: All gene names here are mouse names. The DNA ends 4 residues before the CDR3 does, and the rest of the CDR3 is filled in from the germline J gene. This chain uses TRBV1 with TRBJ2-3; 9 nucleotides match TRBD1. The CDR3 consists of 16 residues. CDR1 NSQYPW and CDR2 LRSPGD come from the germline V gene (reference sequence). With V trimmed by 0 bases and J by 4 bases, 5 bases remained unmatched. The part of the CDR3 DNA that was read is TGCACCTGCAGTGCAGATCGGGGACAGGGATCAGAA. Protein sequence: CTCSADRGQGSE. The full CDR3 protein reads CTCSADRGQGSETLYF.

This clone has more than one count but fewer than ten. Gene names are the mouse ones. The read terminates 4 residues before the CDR3 end, so the remaining end is supplied by the germline J gene. This chain links TRBV19 with TRBJ2-7; 8 bases align to TRBD2. The germline V gene has CDR1 FNHDT and CDR2 SITEND (reference sequence). V shed 7 bases, J shed 0 bases, and the junction held 3 bases outside the gene matches. This CDR3 has 13 residues. Partial CDR3 DNA: TGTGCCAGCGAGGACTGGGCCTCCTAT. Amino acid sequence: CASEDWASY. The complete CDR3 protein is CASEDWASYEQYF.

Of note for this clone: The germline and genes are mouse ones. The CDR3 end lies 4 residues beyond the end of the read and is filled in from the germline J gene. The sample holds other DNA sequences that translate to the same CDR3. The V gene is TRBV1, the J gene TRBJ2-3, with TRBD2 identical over 8 bases. Germline CDR1 and CDR2: NSQYPW and LRSPGD (reference sequence). Trimming cost V 3 bases and J 3 bases; bases outside gene matches: 2. The CDR3 is made up of 14 amino acids. CDR3 DNA, as far as it was read: TGCACCTGCAGTGCTACTGGGGGAGCAGAA. It codes for CTCSATGGAE. The complete CDR3 protein is CTCSATGGAETLYF.

About this clone: Genes here carry mouse names. The CDR3 end falls 4 residues outside the read, so it is completed with the germline J gene. V usage is TRBV13-1 and J usage is TRBJ1-4; possible D gene TRBD1, 6 bases. The CDR3 length is 14 residues. CDR1 NSHNY and CDR2 SYGAGN come from the germline V gene. Trimming shortened V by 0 bases and J by 6 bases, and 9 bases separated the two germline ends. This chain's CDR3 is CASSDDRADERLFF. Partial CDR3 DNA: TGTGCCAGCAGTGATGACAGGGCCGACGAA.

About this clone itself: Any gene name here is a mouse gene name. Read data end 4 residues before the CDR3 end; the end is taken from the germline J gene. The chain uses TRBV13-3 and TRBJ2-4, with 8 bases matching TRBD1. The CDR3 covers 16 residues. V trimming: 2 bases; J trimming: 3 bases; junction bases outside the gene matches: 8. From germline, CDR1 is NNHDY and CDR2 SYVADS. CDR3 loop: CASSDPRQGRQNTLYF. CDR3 DNA (partial): TGTGCCAGCAGTGACCCCCGACAGGGGAGACAAAAC. The whole variable domain, remainder taken from reference TRBV13-3 and TRBJ2-4, is EAAVTQSPRSKVAVTGGKVTLSCHQTNNHDYMYWYRQDTGHGLRLIHYSYVADSTEKGDIPDGYKASRPSQENFSLILELASLSQTAVYFCASSDPRQGRQNTLYFGAGTRLSVL.

As for this clone: The TCRdb protein fails to match the DNA translation at residue 13; the protein reported here was translated from the DNA. Germline and genes here are mouse. The CDR3 reads CASSMGQGNSGNTLYF. The CDR3 DNA, read in part, is TGTGCCAGCAGTATGGGTCAGGGGAATTCTGGAAATACG. The chain couples TRBV19 to TRBJ1-3; tentatively, D is TRBD1 (6 bases). The CDR3 is cut off 3 residues early in the read; its end comes from the germline J gene. The V end was cut by 2 bases, the J end by 0 bases, with 12 bases between. This CDR3 comprises 16 residues. Germline CDR1 is FNHDT and CDR2 is SITEND (reference sequence).

A note on this clone: Genes and germline come from the mouse. The read gets to within 4 residues of the CDR3 end, and the germline J gene fills in the rest. The chain joins TRBV13-1 to TRBJ1-1, with 11 bases aligning to TRBD1. The V gene's germline CDR1 is NSHNY and CDR2 SYGAGN. The CDR3 contains 14 residues. CDR3 loop: CASKRTGGAGEVFF. The CDR3 DNA, read in part, is TGTGCCAGCAAGAGGACAGGGGGCGCGGGA.

About this clone itself: Any gene name here is a mouse gene name. The CDR3 end falls 4 residues outside the read, so it is completed with the germline J gene. The J gene is TRBJ1-1, the V gene TRBV13-3, with unresolved D. The V and J ends lost 4 bases and 1 base respectively, with 8 bases between them. The CDR3 extends over 13 amino acids. The germline V gene has CDR1 NNHDY and CDR2 SYVADS. The part of the CDR3 DNA that was read is TGTGCCAGCAGTTACCAGAAAAACACA. Translated: CASSYQKNT. The full CDR3 sequence reads CASSYQKNTEVFF.

This clone occurred a few times. Genes and germline come from the mouse. The CDR3 end falls 4 residues outside the read, so it is completed with the germline J gene. The chain is built from TRBV5 and TRBJ1-1; tentatively, D is TRBD1 (6 bases). V shed 4 bases and J shed 3 bases, with 9 bases lying between them. The CDR3 runs 13 residues. Germline lookup yields CDR1 LGHNA and CDR2 YNLKQL (reference sequence). The CDR3 DNA, read in part, is TGTGCCAGCAGCCGGGACACTTACACA. Translated, it gives CASSRDTYT. The entire CDR3 reads CASSRDTYTEVFF.

This clone showed up just a few times. Mouse germline and gene names are used. From the germline J gene comes the end of the CDR3, since the read stops 4 residues before it. V is TRBV19 and J is TRBJ2-1, with a weak D call TRBD1 (6 bases). Germline V lookup: CDR1 FNHDT, CDR2 SITEND (reference sequence). V gave up 1 base and J gave up 4 bases, with 9 bases separating them. This CDR3 has 14 residues. CDR3 protein: CASSIRTEYAEQFF. The CDR3 bases that were read are TGTGCCAGCAGTATAAGGACAGAATATGCT.

With respect to this clone: Gene names are the mouse ones. The read is 4 residues too short to cover the CDR3 end, so that end is filled in from the germline J gene. The chain carries TRBV13-2 and TRBJ1-4; TRBD1 is a possible D gene (6 bases). This CDR3 spans 15 amino acids. Trimming shortened V by 0 bases and J by 4 bases, and 10 bases separated the two germline ends. The germline V gene has CDR1 NNHNN and CDR2 SYGAGS (reference sequence). The sequenced CDR3 bases are TGTGCCAGCGGTGATGTGGGACAATACAACGAA. As protein: CASGDVGQYNE. The whole CDR3 sequence reads CASGDVGQYNERLFF.

As concerns this clone: Gene names are the mouse ones. The read terminates 4 residues before the CDR3 end, so the remaining end is supplied by the germline J gene. The chain has TRBV13-3 and TRBJ2-4, with TRBD2 identical over 13 bases. Per germline, CDR1 NNHDY and CDR2 SYVADS. The CDR3 runs to 16 residues. Trimming took 7 bases from V and 0 from J; bases not matched to a gene: 5. Incomplete CDR3 DNA: TGTGCCAGCGAAGGACTGGGGGGGCCTAGTCAAAAC. This encodes CASEGLGGPSQN. In full, the CDR3 reads CASEGLGGPSQNTLYF.

This clone was seen only a few times. Germline and genes here are mouse. Sequencing ends 4 residues short of the CDR3 end; the germline J gene provides the rest. The chain joins TRBV19 to TRBJ2-1, with a weak D call TRBD2 (6 bases). Trimming removed 2 bases at V and 4 bases at J, with 10 bases between. CDR3 length equals 14 residues. CDR1 and CDR2 (germline): FNHDT, SITEND (reference sequence). CDR3 DNA (partial): TGTGCCAGCAGTATTACTGGGAGATATGCT. This translates into CASSITGRYA. The complete CDR3 reads CASSITGRYAEQFF.

A note on this clone: At residue 12, TCRdb's protein disagrees with the DNA translation; the protein shown here derives from the DNA. The germline and genes are mouse ones. This CDR3 reads CASSPGQGMDNTLYF. The CDR3 DNA, read in part, is TGTGCCAGCAGCCCGGGACAGGGGATGGATAATACG. The rearrangement links TRBV5 to TRBJ1-3, with TRBD1 identical over 10 bases. The read finishes 3 residues shy of the CDR3 end, and the germline J gene is used to complete it. The CDR3 length is 15 residues. The V gene end was trimmed by 4 bases and the J gene end by 7 bases; junction bases not matched to a gene: 7. The germline V gene encodes CDR1 LGHNA and CDR2 YNLKQL (reference sequence).

Only a few counts were recorded for this clone. Gene names are the mouse ones. The CDR3 end is not reached by the read, which stops 4 residues before it; the germline J gene fills it in. The chain joins TRBV13-3 to TRBJ2-3; the match to TRBD1 covers 10 bases. Germline trimming cut 5 bases from V and 0 bases from J; bases unmatched to any gene: 6. Germline V CDR1 and CDR2: NNHDY, SYVADS. This CDR3 has 16 amino acids. The sequenced part of the CDR3 DNA is TGTGCCAGCAGGGGCCGGGACAGGGGTAGTGCAGAA. Amino acids: CASRGRDRGSAE. The full CDR3 protein is CASRGRDRGSAETLYF.

On this clone: The translated DNA and TCRdb's protein are not identical at residue 13; the protein here was translated from the DNA. Gene names follow the mouse nomenclature. The read falls 3 residues short of the CDR3 end, and the missing part is taken from the germline J gene. The J gene is TRBJ1-6, the V gene TRBV13-3; tentatively, D is TRBD1 (5 bases). TRBJ1-6 is an ORF, with its function uncertain. This CDR3 spans 16 amino acids. CDR1 is NNHDY, CDR2 SYVADS, per germline. Trimming removed 1 base from V and 0 bases from J, with 8 bases in between. Incomplete CDR3 DNA: TGTGCCAGCAGTGATCAAGGGGTTTCCTATAATTCGCCC. Translation gives CASSDQGVSYNSP. The entire CDR3 is CASSDQGVSYNSPLYF.

In regard to this clone: The germline and genes are mouse ones. The read finishes 4 residues shy of the CDR3 end, and the germline J gene is used to complete it. The chain has TRBV16 and TRBJ2-7, with TRBD1 as a possible D gene (6 bases). The CDR3 has 14 amino acids. Germline-derived CDR1 and CDR2 are SGHSA and FRNQAP. This CDR3 reads CASSSGTNLYEQYF. The CDR3 DNA, read in part, is TGTGCAAGCAGCTCCGGGACAAATCTTTAT.